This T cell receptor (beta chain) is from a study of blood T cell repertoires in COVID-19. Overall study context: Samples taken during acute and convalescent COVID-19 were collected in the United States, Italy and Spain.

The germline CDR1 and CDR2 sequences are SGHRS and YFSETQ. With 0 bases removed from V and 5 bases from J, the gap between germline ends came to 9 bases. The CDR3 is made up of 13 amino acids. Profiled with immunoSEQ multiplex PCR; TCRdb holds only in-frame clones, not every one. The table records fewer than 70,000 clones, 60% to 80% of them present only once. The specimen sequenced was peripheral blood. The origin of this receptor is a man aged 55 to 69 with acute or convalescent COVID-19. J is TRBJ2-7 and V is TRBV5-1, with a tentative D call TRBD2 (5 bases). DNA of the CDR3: TGCGCCAGCAGCTTGGTCGGGGAAAACGAGCAGTACTTC. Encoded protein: CASSLVGENEQYF. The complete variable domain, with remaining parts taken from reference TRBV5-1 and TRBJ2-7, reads KAGVTQTPRYLIKTRGQQVTLSCSPISGHRSVSWYQQTPGQGLQFLFEYFSETQRNKGNFPGRFSGRQFSNSRSEMNVSTLELGDSALYLCASSLVGENEQYFGPGTRLTVT.